The 10 T cell receptor beta chains presented below share a single source sample, sequenced in a study of OX40 agonist ivuxolimab in advanced cancers. TCRdb's copy holds only in-frame clones and misses some; the assay was immunoSEQ multiplex PCR. The sample carries more than 35,000 clones, around 89% recorded once. The starting material was CD4+ or CD8+ T cells sorted from blood, obtained in a trial of the OX40 agonist ivuxolimab. All receptors come from an adult with an advanced solid tumor such as melanoma, head and neck, liver or kidney cancer.

This chain links TRBV5-4 with TRBJ2-1; tentatively, D is TRBD1 or TRBD2 (5 bases each). V lost 4 bases and J lost 5, with 13 bases in between. CDR1 and CDR2 (germline): SGHNT, YYREEE (reference sequence). The CDR3 covers 14 residues. The chain's CDR3 is CASSPRDGHNEQFF. CDR3 sequence (DNA): TGTGCCAGCAGCCCCCGGGACGGACACAATGAGCAGTTCTTC.

The chain has TRBV18 and TRBJ2-7; TRBD1 matches at 10 bases. Germline V gene sequence: CDR1 KGHSH, CDR2 LQKENI. There are 15 residues in the CDR3. Germline trimming cut 5 bases from V and 6 bases from J; bases unmatched to any gene: 10. The CDR3 reads CASSAPRQGAPEQYF. The CDR3 DNA reads TGTGCCAGCTCAGCCCCGCGACAGGGGGCGCCCGAGCAGTACTTC.

This clone appeared a few times. V is TRBV2 and J is TRBJ2-5; 9 nucleotides align to TRBD1. The germline V gene has CDR1 SNHLY and CDR2 FYNNEI. V dropped 4 bases and J dropped 7; count of bases not matched to a gene: 7. This CDR3 has 14 residues. CDR3 in amino acids: CASSVAGQGATQYF. CDR3 DNA: TGTGCCAGCAGTGTTGCGGGACAGGGAGCGACCCAGTACTTC.

This chain joins TRBV5-4 and TRBJ2-7; D possibly uses TRBD1 or TRBD2 (6 bases each). Germline-derived CDR1 and CDR2 are SGHNT and YYREEE (reference sequence). V was pared by 0 bases and J by 7 bases, with 14 bases between. This CDR3 comprises 14 residues. The CDR3 DNA sequence: TGTGCCAGCAGCTTGGCCGGGGGCGGGCGGGAGCAGTACTTC. It yields the protein CASSLAGGGREQYF.

The chain uses TRBV5-1 and TRBJ1-1; D call uncertain. The CDR3 runs to 16 residues. Germline loops: CDR1 SGHRS, CDR2 YFSETQ. V was shortened by 3 bases and J by 0 bases, with 15 bases between the two germline ends. CDR3 coding DNA: TGCGCCAGCAGCTCCCAAGTGACCAACCTGAACACTGAAGCTTTCTTT. The encoded protein is CASSSQVTNLNTEAFF.

The rearrangement uses TRBV5-4 and TRBJ2-5; 8 bases align to TRBD2. The germline gives CDR1 SGHNT, CDR2 YYREEE (reference sequence). The junction had 9 bases not matched to a gene; V was cut back by 4 bases and J by 4 bases. The CDR3 is 15 amino acids. CDR3 sequence: CASSLRTSSRETQYF. For the CDR3, the DNA is TGTGCCAGCAGCCTCAGGACTAGCTCCCGAGAGACCCAGTACTTC. The full variable domain, in which reference TRBV5-4 and TRBJ2-5 provide the parts outside the CDR3, is ETGVTQSPTHLIKTRGQQVTLRCSSQSGHNTVSWYQQALGQGPQFIFQYYREEENGRGNFPPRFSGLQFPNYSSELNVNALELDDSALYLCASSLRTSSRETQYFGPGTRLLVL.

The chain couples TRBV10-3 to TRBJ2-5; D tentatively reads TRBD1 or TRBD2 (5 bases each). The V end lost 4 bases, the J end lost 1 base, and 10 bases lay between the germline ends. Germline lookup yields CDR1 ENHRY and CDR2 SYGVKD. CDR3 length equals 14 residues. The CDR3 sequence is CAISVPGPQETQYF. CDR3 nucleotide sequence: TGTGCCATCAGTGTTCCGGGGCCCCAAGAGACCCAGTACTTC.

This chain connects TRBV18 to TRBJ2-4; 9 bases align to TRBD1. V lost 0 bases and J lost 5; bases outside the gene matches: 8. The CDR3 has 17 amino acids. The germline CDR1 and CDR2 sequences are KGHSH and LQKENI. The CDR3 sequence is CASSPPGTGRWENIQYF. The CDR3 DNA reads as TGTGCCAGCTCACCACCGGGGACAGGGCGTTGGGAAAACATTCAGTACTTC.

The chain uses TRBV5-6 and TRBJ2-2, with a possible D match to TRBD1 (5 bases). The CDR3 covers 16 residues. V lost 0 bases to trimming and J lost 5 bases, with 14 bases between them. Germline CDR1 is SGHDT and CDR2 is YYEEEE. CDR3 residues: CASSLADTRLTGELFF. The CDR3 coding sequence is TGTGCCAGCAGCTTGGCGGACACCCGGTTGACCGGGGAGCTGTTTTTT.

The chain employs TRBV7-9 and TRBJ2-2; D might be TRBD2 (6 bases). Germline CDR1 and CDR2: SEHNR and FQNEAQ (reference sequence). Trimming removed 10 bases from V and 0 bases from J, with 18 bases in between. The CDR3 length is 16 residues. CDR3 DNA sequence: TGTGCCACCTTCATAAGCCCGGGGGCGAACACCGGGGAGCTGTTTTTT. Its protein is CATFISPGANTGELFF.